These T cell receptor beta chains were read from a single sample in a study of beta chain features in type 1 diabetes. TCRdb keeps only in-frame clones here, not all; method: immunoSEQ multiplex PCR. The profile shows some 200,000 clones, 11% of them singletons. The sequenced material came from central memory CD4+ T cells from blood. Receptors originate from a man in his late teens or twenties in good health. Both conserved end residues are part of each CDR3. The order of the fields is V gene, J gene, CDR3 protein.

v_call: TRBV7-2; j_call: TRBJ2-2; cdr3_aa: CASSTTSGSPTGELFF
v_call: TRBV10-1; j_call: TRBJ1-1; cdr3_aa: CASSELRQGAKAFF
v_call: TRBV6-6; j_call: TRBJ1-1; cdr3_aa: CASSSVWGTEAFF
v_call: TRBV29-1; j_call: TRBJ2-7; cdr3_aa: CSVLTRGGTYEQYF
v_call: TRBV10-3; j_call: TRBJ2-1; cdr3_aa: CAISESSSDNEQFF
v_call: TRBV4-3; j_call: TRBJ2-3; cdr3_aa: CASSPNGAHGTDTQYF
v_call: TRBV30; j_call: TRBJ2-5; cdr3_aa: CAWNREWQETQYF
v_call: TRBV14; j_call: TRBJ2-2; cdr3_aa: CASSPMRTSGNTGELFF
v_call: TRBV2; j_call: TRBJ2-1; cdr3_aa: CASSEGQEQFF
v_call: TRBV6-1; j_call: TRBJ2-5; cdr3_aa: CASHRETQYF
v_call: TRBV7-3; j_call: TRBJ2-3; cdr3_aa: CASGYNTDTQYF
v_call: TRBV6-5; j_call: TRBJ1-1; cdr3_aa: CASSYSRQGNTEAFF
v_call: TRBV20-1; j_call: TRBJ2-3; cdr3_aa: CSGGRRDTQYF
v_call: TRBV11-2; j_call: TRBJ2-1; cdr3_aa: CASSLGLAGDEQFF
v_call: TRBV9; j_call: TRBJ2-1; cdr3_aa: CASSGGTSGLNEQFF
v_call: TRBV7-2; j_call: TRBJ2-7; cdr3_aa: CASSPSGALTYEQYF
v_call: TRBV30; j_call: TRBJ2-5; cdr3_aa: CAWSGIQGTETQYF
v_call: TRBV5-1; j_call: TRBJ1-5; cdr3_aa: CASSLDSGDDQPQHF
v_call: TRBV19; j_call: TRBJ2-2; cdr3_aa: CASSIISGELFF
v_call: TRBV6-1; j_call: TRBJ2-7; cdr3_aa: CASSEGLAVSYEQYF
v_call: TRBV5-1; j_call: TRBJ1-1; cdr3_aa: CASSRGTGEMNTEAFF
v_call: TRBV5-4; j_call: TRBJ1-1; cdr3_aa: CASSLVSANTEAFF
v_call: TRBV7-8; j_call: TRBJ2-1; cdr3_aa: CASSLEGLVRVGEQFF
v_call: TRBV11-2; j_call: TRBJ2-7; cdr3_aa: CASSLERQGSEQYF
v_call: TRBV18; j_call: TRBJ1-3; cdr3_aa: CASSPTELGNTIYF
v_call: TRBV2; j_call: TRBJ2-7; cdr3_aa: CASSDAKGAYEQYF
v_call: TRBV5-1; j_call: TRBJ2-2; cdr3_aa: CASSLGSFANTGELFF
v_call: TRBV5-6; j_call: TRBJ2-3; cdr3_aa: CASSTGLAGNTDTQYF
v_call: TRBV28; j_call: TRBJ1-2; cdr3_aa: CASSLTDLNYGYTF
v_call: TRBV20-1; j_call: TRBJ2-3; cdr3_aa: CSAHSTDTQYF
v_call: TRBV11-2; j_call: TRBJ2-5; cdr3_aa: CASGTGRETQYF
v_call: TRBV5-1; j_call: TRBJ1-2; cdr3_aa: CASSSSDRGGYTF
v_call: TRBV7-3; j_call: TRBJ2-4; cdr3_aa: CASSLTRGDIQYF
v_call: TRBV2; j_call: TRBJ1-5; cdr3_aa: CASSFIRAGRGQPQHF
v_call: TRBV18; j_call: TRBJ2-1; cdr3_aa: CASSRSGIGTTNEQFF
v_call: TRBV7-3; j_call: TRBJ2-1; cdr3_aa: CASSLERFSNEQFF
v_call: TRBV7-9; j_call: TRBJ1-4; cdr3_aa: CASSFRTVNEKLFF
v_call: TRBV5-1; j_call: TRBJ2-1; cdr3_aa: CASSRFGASTGEQFF
v_call: TRBV9; j_call: TRBJ2-2; cdr3_aa: CASSGTSGRATGELFF
v_call: TRBV7-2; j_call: TRBJ2-3; cdr3_aa: CASSWDRTDTQYF
v_call: TRBV10-3; j_call: TRBJ2-7; cdr3_aa: CAISGQQGGSYEQYF
v_call: TRBV29-1; j_call: TRBJ2-7; cdr3_aa: CSVKSYEQYF
v_call: TRBV19; j_call: TRBJ2-5; cdr3_aa: CASKVEETQYF
v_call: TRBV7-2; j_call: TRBJ1-2; cdr3_aa: CASSWVINYGYTF
v_call: TRBV14; j_call: TRBJ2-1; cdr3_aa: CASSPTRTGRNEQFF
v_call: TRBV30; j_call: TRBJ2-6; cdr3_aa: CAWSEIAGGFFLSGANVLTF
v_call: TRBV30; j_call: TRBJ1-4; cdr3_aa: CAWSVYSRHEKLFF
v_call: TRBV9; j_call: TRBJ2-1; cdr3_aa: CASSPSRLAGYNEQFF
v_call: TRBV29-1; j_call: TRBJ2-7; cdr3_aa: CSAARADAYEQYF
v_call: TRBV27; j_call: TRBJ1-2; cdr3_aa: CASSPRQGWGYGYTF
v_call: TRBV18; j_call: TRBJ2-5; cdr3_aa: CASSPTGEETQYF
v_call: TRBV9; j_call: TRBJ2-1; cdr3_aa: CASSARDFGDEQFF
v_call: TRBV4-2; j_call: TRBJ2-7; cdr3_aa: CASSQDPHSYEQYF
v_call: TRBV29-1; j_call: TRBJ2-1; cdr3_aa: CSGGGSFEQFF
v_call: TRBV7-2; j_call: TRBJ2-1; cdr3_aa: CASSLQAPWGNEQFF
v_call: TRBV5-6; j_call: TRBJ2-1; cdr3_aa: CASSLVPQPYNEQFF
v_call: TRBV2; j_call: TRBJ1-2; cdr3_aa: CASFRDYGYTF
v_call: TRBV18; j_call: TRBJ2-2; cdr3_aa: CASSPVSDTGELFF
v_call: TRBV7-2; j_call: TRBJ1-2; cdr3_aa: CASSLDVGQYARDGYTF